Reported below is one TCR beta chain. Its antigen is as yet unknown. Every isolated RNA sample was fully reverse transcribed, so sequencing captured expressed TCRB transcripts. Using immunoSEQ multiplex PCR, the repertoire was profiled, and TCRdb retains in-frame clones only, with some absent. The sample holds around 300,000 clones, roughly 15% seen once. Post-sort purity exceeded 98% for all sorted populations. The sample is drawn from a study of beta chain features in type 1 diabetes. Looked up from germline, CDR1 is SGHRS and CDR2 is YFSETQ. V lost 0 bases and J lost 8; bases outside the gene matches: 11. This CDR3 contains 16 residues. Study findings and constraints: The study found moderately but significantly shorter TCRB CDR3s in all four CD4+ subsets of Type 1 diabetes patients.

What was sequenced was naive CD4+ T cells from blood. The TCR was taken from a man younger than 35 with type 1 diabetes. The V gene is TRBV5-1, the J gene TRBJ1-2; 9 positions agree with TRBD1. The CDR3 coding sequence is TGCGCCAGCAGCTTGGAGGGGACAGGGTCGTCGGAGGGCTACACCTTC. Protein sequence: CASSLEGTGSSEGYTF.